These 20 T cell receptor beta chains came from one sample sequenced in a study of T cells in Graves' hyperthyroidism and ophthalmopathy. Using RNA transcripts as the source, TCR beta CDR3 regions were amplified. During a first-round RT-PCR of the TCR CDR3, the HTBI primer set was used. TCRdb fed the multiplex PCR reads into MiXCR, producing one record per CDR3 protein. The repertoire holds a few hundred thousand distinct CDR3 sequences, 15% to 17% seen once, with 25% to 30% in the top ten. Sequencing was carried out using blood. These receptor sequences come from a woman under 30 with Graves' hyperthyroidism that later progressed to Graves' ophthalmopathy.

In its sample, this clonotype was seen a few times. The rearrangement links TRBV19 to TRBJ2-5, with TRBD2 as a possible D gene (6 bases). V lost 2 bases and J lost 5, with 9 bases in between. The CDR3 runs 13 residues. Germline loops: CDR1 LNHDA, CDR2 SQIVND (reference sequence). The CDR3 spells CASSIYRGETQYF. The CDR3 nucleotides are TGTGCCAGTAGTATATACCGGGGGGAGACCCAGTACTTC.

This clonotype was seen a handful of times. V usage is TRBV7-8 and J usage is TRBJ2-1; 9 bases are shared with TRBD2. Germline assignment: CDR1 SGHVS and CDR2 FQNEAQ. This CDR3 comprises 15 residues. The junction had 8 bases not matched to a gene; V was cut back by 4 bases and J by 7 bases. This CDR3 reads CASSSLAGSGNEQFF. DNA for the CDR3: TGTGCCAGCAGCTCTCTAGCGGGATCTGGGAATGAGCAGTTCTTC.

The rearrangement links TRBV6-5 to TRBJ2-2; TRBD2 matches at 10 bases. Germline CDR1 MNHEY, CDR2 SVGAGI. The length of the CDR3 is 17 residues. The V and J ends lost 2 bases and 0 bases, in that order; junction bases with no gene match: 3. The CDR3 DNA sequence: TGTGCCAGCAGTTACACGCTAGCGGGGGCGAACACCGGGGAGCTGTTTTTT. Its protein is CASSYTLAGANTGELFF.

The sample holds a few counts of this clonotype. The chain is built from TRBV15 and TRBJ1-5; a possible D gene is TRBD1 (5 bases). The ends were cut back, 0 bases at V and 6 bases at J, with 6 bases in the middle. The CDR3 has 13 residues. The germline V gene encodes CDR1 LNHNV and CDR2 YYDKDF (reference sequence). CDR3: CATSREGAQPQHF. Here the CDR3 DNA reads TGTGCCACCAGCAGAGAAGGGGCTCAGCCCCAGCATTTT.

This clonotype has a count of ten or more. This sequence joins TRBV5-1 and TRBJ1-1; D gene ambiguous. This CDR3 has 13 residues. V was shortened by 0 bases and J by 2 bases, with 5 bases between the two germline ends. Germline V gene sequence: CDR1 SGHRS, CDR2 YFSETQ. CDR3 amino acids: CASSLGINTEAFF. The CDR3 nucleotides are TGCGCCAGCAGCTTGGGAATAAACACTGAAGCTTTCTTT. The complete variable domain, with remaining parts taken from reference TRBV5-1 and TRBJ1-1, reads KAGVTQTPRYLIKTRGQQVTLSCSPISGHRSVSWYQQTPGQGLQFLFEYFSETQRNKGNFPGRFSGRQFSNSRSEMNVSTLELGDSALYLCASSLGINTEAFFGQGTRLTVV.

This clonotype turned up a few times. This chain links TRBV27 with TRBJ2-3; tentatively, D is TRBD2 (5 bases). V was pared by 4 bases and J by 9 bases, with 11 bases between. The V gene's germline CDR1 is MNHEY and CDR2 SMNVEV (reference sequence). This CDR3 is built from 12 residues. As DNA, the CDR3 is TGTGCCAGCAGTTCTGAGGGAGTGACGCAGTATTTT. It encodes CASSSEGVTQYF.

CDR3 bases: TGTGCCAGCAGCGACAGCTTCTCCTACAATGAGCAGTTCTTC. This codes for CASSDSFSYNEQFF. The chain links TRBV7-9 to TRBJ2-1; a possible D gene is TRBD1 (5 bases). Per germline, CDR1 SEHNR and CDR2 FQNEAQ (reference sequence). The CDR3 sequence is 14 residues long. Trimming shortened V by 5 bases and J by 0 bases, and 8 bases separated the two germline ends.

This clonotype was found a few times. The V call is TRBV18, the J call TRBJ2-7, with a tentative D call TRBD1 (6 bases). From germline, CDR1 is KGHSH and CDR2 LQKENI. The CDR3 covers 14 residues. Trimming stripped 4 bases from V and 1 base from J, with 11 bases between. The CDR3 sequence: CASSRTDQSYEQYF. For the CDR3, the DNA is TGTGCCAGCTCACGGACAGACCAATCCTACGAGCAGTACTTC.

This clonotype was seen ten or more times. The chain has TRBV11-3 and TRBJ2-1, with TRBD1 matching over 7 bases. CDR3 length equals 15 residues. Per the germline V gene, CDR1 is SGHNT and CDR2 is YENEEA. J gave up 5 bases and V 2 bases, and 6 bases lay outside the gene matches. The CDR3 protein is CASSLFGTEHNEQFF. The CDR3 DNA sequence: TGTGCCAGCAGCTTATTTGGGACAGAGCACAATGAGCAGTTCTTC.

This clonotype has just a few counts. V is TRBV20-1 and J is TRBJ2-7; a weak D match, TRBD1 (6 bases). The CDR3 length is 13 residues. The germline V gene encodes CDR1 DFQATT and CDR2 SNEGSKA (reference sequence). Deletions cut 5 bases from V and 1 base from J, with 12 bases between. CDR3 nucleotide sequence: TGCAGTGCTCCTAGGACAGAGTCCTACGAGCAGTACTTC. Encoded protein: CSAPRTESYEQYF.

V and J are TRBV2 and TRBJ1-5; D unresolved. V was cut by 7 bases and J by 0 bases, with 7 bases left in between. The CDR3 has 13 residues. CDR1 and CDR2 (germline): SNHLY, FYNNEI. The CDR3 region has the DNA TGTGCCAGCATGGCGGATAGCAATCAGCCCCAGCATTTT. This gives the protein CASMADSNQPQHF.

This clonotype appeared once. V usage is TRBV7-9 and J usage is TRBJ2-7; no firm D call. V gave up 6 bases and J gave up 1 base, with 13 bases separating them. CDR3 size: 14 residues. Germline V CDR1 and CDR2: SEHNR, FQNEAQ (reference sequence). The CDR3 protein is CASSLTRISYEQYF. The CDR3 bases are TGTGCCAGCAGTTTGACACGGATTTCCTACGAGCAGTACTTC.

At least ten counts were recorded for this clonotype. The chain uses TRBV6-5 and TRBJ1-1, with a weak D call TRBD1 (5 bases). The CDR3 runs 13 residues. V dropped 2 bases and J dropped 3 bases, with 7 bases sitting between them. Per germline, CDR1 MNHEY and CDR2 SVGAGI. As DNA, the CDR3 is TGTGCCAGCAGTTACGGACAAGACACTGAAGCTTTCTTT. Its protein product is CASSYGQDTEAFF.

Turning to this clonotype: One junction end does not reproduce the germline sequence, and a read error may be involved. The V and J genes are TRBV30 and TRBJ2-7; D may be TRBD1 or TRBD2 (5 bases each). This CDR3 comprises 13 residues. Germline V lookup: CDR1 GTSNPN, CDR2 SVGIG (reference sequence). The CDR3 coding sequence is TGTGCCTTGAGTCTGGGACCCAACTACGAGCAGTACTTC. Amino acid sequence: CALSLGPNYEQYF.

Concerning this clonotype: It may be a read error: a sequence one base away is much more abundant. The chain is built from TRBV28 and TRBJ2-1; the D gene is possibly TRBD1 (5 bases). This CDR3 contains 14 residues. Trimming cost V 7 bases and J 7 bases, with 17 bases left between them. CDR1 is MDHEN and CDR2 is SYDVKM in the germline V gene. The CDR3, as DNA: TGTGCCAGCACCCCCAGGGCTCCAAATAATGAGCAGTTCTTC. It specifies CASTPRAPNNEQFF.

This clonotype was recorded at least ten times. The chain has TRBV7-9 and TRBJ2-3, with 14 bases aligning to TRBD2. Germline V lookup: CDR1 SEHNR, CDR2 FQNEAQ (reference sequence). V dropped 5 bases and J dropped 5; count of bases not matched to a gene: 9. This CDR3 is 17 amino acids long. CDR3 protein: CASSHMGLAGVGDTQYF. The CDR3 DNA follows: TGTGCCAGCAGCCATATGGGACTAGCGGGAGTAGGAGATACGCAGTATTTT.

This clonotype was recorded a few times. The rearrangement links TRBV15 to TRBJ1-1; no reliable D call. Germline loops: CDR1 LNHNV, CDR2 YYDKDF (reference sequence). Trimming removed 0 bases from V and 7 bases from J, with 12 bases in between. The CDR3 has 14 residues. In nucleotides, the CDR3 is TGTGCCACCAGCAGAGATAATCCCGCCTTTGAAGCTTTCTTT. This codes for CATSRDNPAFEAFF.

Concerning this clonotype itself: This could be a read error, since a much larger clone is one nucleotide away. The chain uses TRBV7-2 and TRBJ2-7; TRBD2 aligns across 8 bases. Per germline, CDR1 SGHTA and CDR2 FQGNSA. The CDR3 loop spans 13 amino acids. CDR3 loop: CASSRGLDYERYF. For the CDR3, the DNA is TGTGCCAGCAGCCGGGGACTAGACTACGAGCGGTACTTC. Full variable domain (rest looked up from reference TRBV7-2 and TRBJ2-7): GAGVSQSPSNKVTEKGKDVELRCDPISGHTALYWYRQSLGQGLEFLIYFQGNSAPDKSGLPSDRFSAERTGGSVSTLTIQRTQQEDSAVYLCASSRGLDYERYFGPGTRLTVT.

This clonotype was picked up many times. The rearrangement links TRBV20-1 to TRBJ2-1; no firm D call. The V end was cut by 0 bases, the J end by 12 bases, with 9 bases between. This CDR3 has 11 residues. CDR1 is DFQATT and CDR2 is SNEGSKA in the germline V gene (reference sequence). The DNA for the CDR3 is TGCAGTGCTAGAGATCAATTTTTGCAGTTCTTC. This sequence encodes CSARDQFLQFF.

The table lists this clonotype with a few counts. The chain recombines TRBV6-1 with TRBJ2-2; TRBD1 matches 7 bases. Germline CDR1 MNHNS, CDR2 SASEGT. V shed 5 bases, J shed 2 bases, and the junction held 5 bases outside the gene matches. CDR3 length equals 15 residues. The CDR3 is CASSRDSGNTGELFF. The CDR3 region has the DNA TGTGCCAGCAGTAGGGACAGCGGAAACACCGGGGAGCTGTTTTTT.